These 3 T cell receptor beta chains share one sample of origin, sequenced in a study of blood T cell repertoires in COVID-19. The table came from immunoSEQ multiplex PCR; TCRdb's copy has only in-frame clones and leaves some out. Of just under 20,000 clones in the sample, approximately 93% were seen once. Input material: peripheral blood. These TCRs come from a woman aged 45-60 years with active COVID-19.

This clone was picked up one time. The rearrangement joins TRBV21-1 to TRBJ1-2. TRBV21-1 has pseudogene status. The CDR3 extends over 16 amino acids. This CDR3 is CASSKEGGSLNYGYTF. The CDR3 nucleotides are TGTGCCAGCAGCAAAGAAGGCGGCTCCCTTAACTATGGCTACACCTTC.

The genes are TRBV5-1 and TRBJ2-1; D possibly corresponds to TRBD1 (5 bases). The CDR3 runs to 14 residues. Trimming stripped 4 bases from V and 1 base from J, with 9 bases between. CDR1 is SGHRS and CDR2 is YFSETQ in the germline V gene. CDR3 loop: CASSEGDSYNEQFF. The CDR3 DNA reads TGCGCCAGCAGCGAAGGGGATTCCTACAATGAGCAGTTCTTC.

The chain carries TRBV5-1 and TRBJ1-2, with TRBD1 identical over 7 bases. This CDR3 has 16 residues. V dropped 4 bases and J dropped 7; count of bases not matched to a gene: 16. Germline CDR1 is SGHRS and CDR2 is YFSETQ. The CDR3 loop reads CASSTLPGQDAGGYTF. CDR3 sequence (DNA): TGCGCCAGCAGCACCCTTCCAGGACAGGACGCGGGTGGCTACACCTTC.